The entry below gives a single T cell receptor (beta chain) sequence along with its context. Its antigen is not identified. The data are from a study of T cell responses to AZD1222 COVID-19 vaccine. TCRdb's table, derived via immunoSEQ multiplex PCR, lists solely in-frame clones and lacks some. The data contain approximately 200,000 clones, over 85% of them singletons. Study results and limitations: Baseline serology detected seropositivity in only 5 to 7 AZD1222 recipients. The CD4 TCRs associated with vaccination extended across spike and predominated at 160-218 and 743-854. Increased Spike-specific TCR breadth and depth were observed after two AZD1222 doses.

Germline lookup yields CDR1 SNHLY and CDR2 FYNNEI. The CDR3 has 12 amino acids. V lost 9 bases, J lost 5 bases, and 14 bases lay in between. The rearrangement joins TRBV2 to TRBJ2-7; D perhaps matches TRBD1 (6 bases). This sample comprised peripheral blood, obtained 28 days after the second AZD1222 dose. This TCR was sampled from an adult who received the AZD1222 COVID-19 vaccine. The CDR3 region has the DNA TGTGCCAGGAGGGGCAGGGGAAACGAGCAGTACTTC. It specifies CARRGRGNEQYF.